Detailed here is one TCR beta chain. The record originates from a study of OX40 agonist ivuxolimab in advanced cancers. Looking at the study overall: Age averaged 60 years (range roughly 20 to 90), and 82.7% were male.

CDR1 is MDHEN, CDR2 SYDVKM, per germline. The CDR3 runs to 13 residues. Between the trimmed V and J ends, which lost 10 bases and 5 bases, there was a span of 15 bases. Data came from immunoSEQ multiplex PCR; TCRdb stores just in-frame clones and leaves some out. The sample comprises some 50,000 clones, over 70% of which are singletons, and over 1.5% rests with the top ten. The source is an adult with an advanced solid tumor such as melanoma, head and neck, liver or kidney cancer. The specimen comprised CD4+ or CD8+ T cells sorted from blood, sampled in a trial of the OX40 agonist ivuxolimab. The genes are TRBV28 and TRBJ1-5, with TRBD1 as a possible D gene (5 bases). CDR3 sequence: CATHRDDYQPQHF. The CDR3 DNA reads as TGTGCCACTCACCGGGACGACTATCAGCCCCAGCATTTT.